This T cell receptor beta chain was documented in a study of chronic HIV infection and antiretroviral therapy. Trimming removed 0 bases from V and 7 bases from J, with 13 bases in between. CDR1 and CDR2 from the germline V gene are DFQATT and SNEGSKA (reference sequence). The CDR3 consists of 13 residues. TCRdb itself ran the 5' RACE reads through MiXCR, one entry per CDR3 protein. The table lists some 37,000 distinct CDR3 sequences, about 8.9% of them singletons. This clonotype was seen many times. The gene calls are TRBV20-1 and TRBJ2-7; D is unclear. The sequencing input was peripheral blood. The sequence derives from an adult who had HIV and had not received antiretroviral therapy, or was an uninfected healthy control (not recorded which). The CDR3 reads CSARDPPFQEQYF. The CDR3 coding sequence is TGCAGTGCTAGAGATCCCCCTTTTCAAGAGCAGTACTTC.